The clone carrying this T cell receptor beta chain was counted between two and nine times. Its antigen is unidentified. The record originates from a study of metastatic and nonmetastatic thyroid tumors. Study details: Blood and tumor or nodule tissue repertoires from malignant and benign thyroid patients were compared.

Points from the study as a whole: It was reportedly found that TCR beta diversity was significantly higher in malignant thyroid tumors than in benign nodules, a difference seen in both blood and tumor samples.

Among the patients, none had received any treatment before thyroid surgery. In the authors' methods: Clinicopathological groups of papillary thyroid cancer showed CDR3 differences that were used to build a distant-metastasis classifier. TCRdb reprocessed the PCR reads via MiXCR. The V and J calls, along with clone size, are taken from TCRdb and not from the paper's own processing. This table holds about 33,000 clones, roughly 19% found once. The CDR3 has 14 amino acids. V shed 0 bases, J shed 7 bases, and the junction held 5 bases outside the gene matches. Germline lookup yields CDR1 WSHSY and CDR2 SAAADI.

The TCR sequence derives from a male donor with papillary thyroid cancer or a benign thyroid nodule (not recorded which). Some clones in this sample may be carry-over from other donors' samples. Sample: blood. The chain recombines TRBV10-2 with TRBJ1-2; TRBD1 aligns across 7 bases. The CDR3 nucleotides are TGCGCCAGCAGTGAGTCAGAGACAGGGTTTGGCTACACCTTC. Amino acids: CASSESETGFGYTF.